This T cell receptor (beta chain) was observed in a study of blood T cell repertoires in COVID-19. Study as a whole: PBMCs, B-cell-depleted T cells, or T cells provided the cDNA or gDNA that made up the material.

Germline lookup yields CDR1 LGHDT and CDR2 YNNKEL (reference sequence). The CDR3 is 16 residues long. V gave up 2 bases and J gave up 2 bases; unmatched junction bases: 7. This clone showed up just once. Data came from immunoSEQ multiplex PCR; TCRdb stores just in-frame clones and leaves some out. The sample has approximately 250,000 clones; approximately 85% are singletons. During active infection, Seattle patients enrolled and were then monitored through disease. Sequencing was performed on peripheral blood. This chain links TRBV3-1 (or the pseudogene TRBV3-2) with TRBJ2-3; 7 bases agree with TRBD2. The TCR comes from a man aged 50 or older with COVID-19, enrolled during active disease. The CDR3 region has the DNA TGTGCCAGCAGCCAACTAGCGGCACCATTCACAGATACGCAGTATTTT. Amino acids: CASSQLAAPFTDTQYF.